This T cell receptor (beta chain) was found in a study of T cell responses to AZD1222 COVID-19 vaccine. Study-level background: Pooling was applied to second doses at about 4 or about 12 weeks. The study, taken as a whole, reports: Elevations in Spike-specific TCR breadth and depth followed administration of two AZD1222 doses. It should be noted that donors were predominantly white British and more often female, and clonal diversity was possibly underestimated.

The method was immunoSEQ multiplex PCR; TCRdb's version includes in-frame clones alone and lacks a portion of them. The repertoire holds about 120,000 clones, about 90% seen once, with less than 6.5% in the top ten. Note on this clone: Its antigen is as yet unknown. Other nucleotide sequences from this sample produce the same CDR3.

The CDR3 is made up of 13 amino acids. Germline CDR1 reads MNHEY; CDR2 reads SVGAGI. The junction had 3 bases not matched to a gene; V was cut back by 6 bases and J by 5 bases. The V and J genes are TRBV6-5 and TRBJ1-2; 10 bases agree with TRBD1. This TCR was recovered from an adult in good health. The input for sequencing was peripheral blood, taken on day 0 of AZD1222 vaccination. The CDR3 region is CASRGTGVYGYTF. For the CDR3, the DNA is TGTGCCAGCAGGGGGACAGGGGTTTATGGCTACACCTTC.